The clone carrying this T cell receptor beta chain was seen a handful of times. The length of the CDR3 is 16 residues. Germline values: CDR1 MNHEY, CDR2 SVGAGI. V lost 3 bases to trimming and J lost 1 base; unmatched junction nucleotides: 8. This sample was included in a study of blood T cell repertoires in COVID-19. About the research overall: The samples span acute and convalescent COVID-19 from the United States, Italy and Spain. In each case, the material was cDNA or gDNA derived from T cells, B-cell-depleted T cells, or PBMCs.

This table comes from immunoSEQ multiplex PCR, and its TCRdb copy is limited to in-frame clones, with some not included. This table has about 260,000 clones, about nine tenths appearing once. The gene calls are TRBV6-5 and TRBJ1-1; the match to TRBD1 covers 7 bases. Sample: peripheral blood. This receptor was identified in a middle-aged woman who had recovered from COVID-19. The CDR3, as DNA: TGTGCCAGCAGTTATCATCCGACAGGGACGAACACTGAAGCTTTCTTT. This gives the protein CASSYHPTGTNTEAFF.